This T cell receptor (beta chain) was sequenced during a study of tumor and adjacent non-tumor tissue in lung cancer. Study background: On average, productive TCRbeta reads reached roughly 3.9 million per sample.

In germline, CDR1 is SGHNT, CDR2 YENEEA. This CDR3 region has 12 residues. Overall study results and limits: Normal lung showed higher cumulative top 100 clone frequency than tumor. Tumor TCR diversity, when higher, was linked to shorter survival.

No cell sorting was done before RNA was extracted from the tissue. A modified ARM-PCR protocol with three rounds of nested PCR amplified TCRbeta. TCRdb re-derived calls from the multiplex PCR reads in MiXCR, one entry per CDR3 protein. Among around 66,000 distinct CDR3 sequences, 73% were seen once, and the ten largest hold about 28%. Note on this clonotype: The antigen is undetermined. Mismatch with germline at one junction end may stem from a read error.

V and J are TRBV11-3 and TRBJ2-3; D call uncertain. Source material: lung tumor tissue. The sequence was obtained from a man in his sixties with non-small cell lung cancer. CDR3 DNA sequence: TGTGCAAGCAGCTTCCAAACAGATATGCAGTATTTT. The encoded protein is CASSFQTDMQYF. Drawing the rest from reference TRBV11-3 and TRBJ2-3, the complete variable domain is EAGVVQSPRYKIIEKKQPVAFWCNPISGHNTLYWYLQNLGQGPELLIRYENEEAVDDSQLPKDRFSAERLKGVDSTLKIQPAELGDSAVYLCASSFQTDMQYFGPGTRLTVL.